The next 30 T cell receptor beta chains were all read from a single sample in a study of blood T cell repertoires in COVID-19. This table comes from immunoSEQ multiplex PCR, and its TCRdb copy is limited to in-frame clones, with some not included. Seen here are around 300,000 clones, 80% to 90% observed once, and the top ten hold under 3%. The sample comprised peripheral blood. The receptors derive from a man in his thirties or forties with active or convalescent COVID-19.

The V and J genes are TRBV30 and TRBJ1-1; the match to TRBD1 covers 9 bases. V was clipped by 5 bases and J by 4 bases; unmatched bases: 8. Germline CDR1 reads GTSNPN; CDR2 reads SVGIG (reference sequence). The length of the CDR3 is 14 residues. The CDR3 nucleotides read TGTGCCTGGGCCCCCGAGGGACAGGGCACTGAAGCTTTCTTT. Amino acid sequence: CAWAPEGQGTEAFF.

This chain joins TRBV5-1 and TRBJ1-6; D remains unclear. With 1 base removed from V and 9 bases from J, the gap between germline ends came to 5 bases. CDR1 is SGHRS, CDR2 YFSETQ, per germline. This CDR3 contains 12 residues. CDR3 sequence reads: CASSLIGSPLHF. DNA for the CDR3: TGCGCCAGCAGCTTGATCGGTTCACCCCTCCACTTT.

J is TRBJ1-6 and V is TRBV5-1, with 7 bases aligning to TRBD1. The V segment lost 0 bases and the J segment 6 bases; nucleotides outside the gene matches: 6. Germline V gene data show CDR1 as SGHRS and CDR2 as YFSETQ. The CDR3 has 16 residues. CDR3 sequence reads: CASSLEGAASNSPLHF. The CDR3 DNA reads as TGCGCCAGCAGCTTGGAGGGGGCCGCTTCTAATTCACCCCTCCACTTT. Full variable domain (rest looked up from reference TRBV5-1 and TRBJ1-6): KAGVTQTPRYLIKTRGQQVTLSCSPISGHRSVSWYQQTPGQGLQFLFEYFSETQRNKGNFPGRFSGRQFSNSRSEMNVSTLELGDSALYLCASSLEGAASNSPLHFGNGTRLTVT.

The CDR3 protein is CASSQQMGQGASGANVLTF. The CDR3 nucleotides are TGTGCCAGCAGCCAACAGATGGGACAGGGGGCGTCTGGGGCCAACGTCCTGACTTTC. The rearrangement links TRBV4-2 to TRBJ2-6; 12 bases map to TRBD1. Germline V gene data show CDR1 as LGHNA and CDR2 as YNFKEQ. This CDR3 has 19 residues. Losses at the gene ends were 2 bases for V and 1 base for J; bases not matched to a gene: 6.

This chain joins TRBV28 and TRBJ2-5; 8 bases match TRBD1. The CDR3 sequence is 14 residues long. The J segment lost 5 bases and the V segment lost 9 bases, leaving 11 bases of the junction unmatched. CDR1 and CDR2 (germline): MDHEN, SYDVKM. CDR3 sequence reads: CASLYAGGMETQYF. CDR3 DNA: TGTGCCAGTCTTTACGCAGGGGGCATGGAGACCCAGTACTTC.

This clone was counted between two and nine times. V gene TRBV3-1 (or the pseudogene TRBV3-2) combines with J gene TRBJ1-2; D is possibly TRBD1 (5 bases). Trimming left V 3 bases short and J 6 bases short, with 14 bases between. The CDR3 totals 14 residues. CDR1 LGHDT and CDR2 YNNKEL come from the germline V gene (reference sequence). The CDR3 DNA is TGTGCCAGCAGCCATAGGTCGGCAGGGCATGGCTACACCTTC. It yields the protein CASSHRSAGHGYTF.

This clone was detected a few times. V gene TRBV6-1 combines with J gene TRBJ1-4; D perhaps matches TRBD1 (6 bases). The CDR3 has 14 residues. Trimming stripped 3 bases from V and 4 bases from J, with 9 bases between. Germline CDR1 is MNHNS and CDR2 is SASEGT. CDR3 sequence (DNA): TGTGCCAGCAGTGACAGGGGTATTAATGAAAAACTGTTTTTT. Its translation is CASSDRGINEKLFF.

The chain links TRBV7-9 to TRBJ2-1; 9 bases fit TRBD2. There are 13 residues in the CDR3. V lost 7 bases, J lost 5 bases, and 3 bases stayed unmatched. The V gene's germline CDR1 is SEHNR and CDR2 FQNEAQ (reference sequence). The CDR3 is CASIGTSHNEQFF. The DNA for the CDR3 is TGTGCCAGCATCGGGACTAGCCACAATGAGCAGTTCTTC.

This clone was observed a few times. The chain couples TRBV11-3 to TRBJ2-7; 10 bases are a match to TRBD2. Germline trimming cut 5 bases from V and 3 bases from J; bases unmatched to any gene: 4. The CDR3 has 14 amino acids. Germline CDR1 SGHNT, CDR2 YENEEA. In nucleotides, the CDR3 is TGTGCCAGCAGCCCTAGCGGGGGACTCTACGAGCAGTACTTC. Translating it yields CASSPSGGLYEQYF.

With respect to this clone: The same CDR3 arises from other DNA sequences in this sample as well. This chain uses TRBV9 with TRBJ2-5, with 7 bases that match TRBD2. This CDR3 is built from 14 residues. Germline CDR1 and CDR2: SGDLS and YYNGEE. V trimming: 0 bases; J trimming: 2 bases; junction bases outside the gene matches: 1. The CDR3 bases are TGTGCCAGCAGCGTAGTCGGGGGGCAAGAGACCCAGTACTTC. This gives the protein CASSVVGGQETQYF.

As regards this clone: Its ends do not fully match the called genes, so a read error is possible. The chain links TRBV3-1 (or the pseudogene TRBV3-2) to TRBJ2-3, with TRBD1 matching 9 bases. The CDR3 is made up of 15 amino acids. Germline CDR1 and CDR2: LGHDT and YNNKEL (reference sequence). The DNA of the CDR3 is TGTGCCAGCAGCCGTTTAACAGGGGGCACCGATACGCAGTATTTT. Amino acid sequence: CASSRLTGGTDTQYF.

This sequence joins TRBV9 and TRBJ2-5; D is unresolved. Trimming cost V 2 bases and J 5 bases, with 13 bases left between them. The germline V gene encodes CDR1 SGDLS and CDR2 YYNGEE. CDR3 length: 14 amino acids. The CDR3 sequence: CASSVDPSGETQYF. CDR3 nucleotide sequence: TGTGCCAGCAGCGTCGACCCCTCCGGGGAGACCCAGTACTTC.

The chain joins TRBV29-1 to TRBJ1-5, with 7 bases lining up with TRBD1. The CDR3 contains 14 residues. After removal of 3 bases from V and 6 bases from J, the junction contained 8 bases not matched to a gene. In germline, CDR1 is SQVTM, CDR2 ANQGSEA. In DNA form, the CDR3 reads TGCAGCGTTGAGGTCGGGCAGGGGGGTCAGCCCCAGCATTTT. Amino acid sequence: CSVEVGQGGQPQHF.

The rearrangement links TRBV28 to TRBJ1-5, with 9 nucleotides matching TRBD1. Germline CDR1 is MDHEN and CDR2 is SYDVKM. The CDR3 runs 15 residues. J was trimmed by 2 bases and V by 5 bases; bases with no gene match: 4. CDR3 protein: CASSPGTGRNQPQHF. CDR3 bases: TGTGCCAGCAGTCCCGGGACAGGGCGCAATCAGCCCCAGCATTTT.

This chain links TRBV4-2 with TRBJ2-7; TRBD2 might be the D (6 bases). Germline values: CDR1 LGHNA, CDR2 YNFKEQ. The CDR3 is 15 amino acids. V lost 3 bases to trimming and J lost 2 bases, with 14 bases between them. The CDR3, as DNA: TGTGCCAGCAGCCAGGCTAGCGAGGCCACCTACGAGCAGTACTTC. Protein sequence: CASSQASEATYEQYF.

The chain recombines TRBV19 with TRBJ1-4; D is possibly TRBD1 (5 bases). CDR1 LNHDA and CDR2 SQIVND come from the germline V gene (reference sequence). V shed 5 bases and J shed 7 bases, with 11 bases lying between them. This CDR3 is 13 amino acids long. The CDR3 spells CASSPGRGEKLFF. CDR3 nucleotides: TGTGCCAGTAGTCCGGGGAGGGGTGAAAAACTGTTTTTT.

CDR3 sequence (DNA): TGTGCCAGCAGTCCCGGAGGGTATACAGATACGCAGTATTTT. As protein: CASSPGGYTDTQYF. The chain is built from TRBV28 and TRBJ2-3; D perhaps matches TRBD2 (6 bases). The V gene's germline CDR1 is MDHEN and CDR2 SYDVKM. Trimming took off 5 bases at V and 3 bases at J, with 12 bases between the two ends. The CDR3 totals 14 residues.

This sequence joins TRBV29-1 and TRBJ2-1; 14 bases map to TRBD2. CDR1 and CDR2 from the germline V gene are SQVTM and ANQGSEA. This CDR3 region has 15 residues. Trimming removed 7 bases from V and 2 bases from J; junction bases left unmatched: 4. In DNA, the CDR3 is TGCAGCGCTACGACTAGCGGGGGGGCCTACAATGAGCAGTTCTTC. Translating it yields CSATTSGGAYNEQFF.

The chain has TRBV12-3 or TRBV12-4 and TRBJ2-7; 8 positions agree with TRBD1. This CDR3 comprises 13 residues. The V segment lost 9 bases and the J segment 2 bases; nucleotides outside the gene matches: 6. Here the CDR3 reads CASRGTGTYEQYF. In DNA, the CDR3 is TGTGCCAGTAGGGGGACAGGTACCTACGAGCAGTACTTC.

The chain joins TRBV18 to TRBJ2-7; 8 bases are a match to TRBD1. J was trimmed by 4 bases and V by 2 bases; bases with no gene match: 7. CDR3 length: 15 amino acids. Germline values: CDR1 KGHSH, CDR2 LQKENI. CDR3 in amino acids: CASSPSGGSGYEQYF. CDR3 DNA sequence: TGTGCCAGCTCACCATCAGGGGGCTCTGGGTACGAGCAGTACTTC. The variable domain in full, with the rest retrieved from reference TRBV18 and TRBJ2-7, is NAGVMQNPRHLVRRRGQEARLRCSPMKGHSHVYWYRQLPEEGLKFMVYLQKENIIDESGMPKERFSAEFPKEGPSILRIQQVVRGDSAAYFCASSPSGGSGYEQYFGPGTRLTVT.

V gene TRBV11-2 combines with J gene TRBJ2-7; 7 bases fit TRBD2. V was pared by 5 bases and J by 5 bases, with 6 bases of the junction left unmatched. The germline V gene has CDR1 SGHAT and CDR2 FQNNGV. This CDR3 is built from 13 residues. The chain's CDR3 is CASSMTSSNEQYF. The CDR3 region has the DNA TGTGCCAGCAGCATGACTAGCTCGAACGAGCAGTACTTC.

The chain couples TRBV6-2 or TRBV6-3 to TRBJ2-3, with D perhaps matching TRBD2 (5 bases). The ends were cut back, 2 bases at V and 8 bases at J, with 11 bases in the middle. The CDR3 totals 13 residues. CDR1 is MNHEY, CDR2 SVGEGT, per germline. CDR3 region: CASSYTGVVTQYF. In DNA form, the CDR3 reads TGTGCCAGCAGTTACACCGGGGTCGTTACGCAGTATTTT.

The CDR3 reads CASSYTGQQFF. The CDR3, as DNA: TGTGCCAGCAGTTACACGGGTCAGCAGTTCTTC. The chain is built from TRBV6-5 and TRBJ2-1; D call uncertain. Between the trimmed V and J ends, which lost 2 bases and 11 bases, there was a span of 7 bases. CDR1 and CDR2 from the germline V gene are MNHEY and SVGAGI. The length of the CDR3 is 11 residues.

The V and J genes are TRBV13 and TRBJ2-7, with TRBD2 identical over 10 bases. After removal of 5 bases from V and 3 bases from J, the junction contained 10 bases not matched to a gene. Germline V CDR1 and CDR2: PRHDT, FYEKMQ (reference sequence). The CDR3 loop spans 16 amino acids. The CDR3 loop reads CASSPIGVAGGYEQYF. The CDR3 bases are TGTGCCAGCAGCCCCATCGGGGTAGCGGGGGGCTACGAGCAGTACTTC.

This sequence joins TRBV24-1 and TRBJ1-1; TRBD1 matches 8 bases. Germline CDR1 is KGHDR and CDR2 is SFDVKD. V shed 2 bases, J shed 7 bases, and the junction held 11 bases outside the gene matches. CDR3 length equals 16 residues. In DNA, the CDR3 is TGTGCCACCAGTGATTCCCGACAGGGGCGATGGGGTGAAGCTTTCTTT. This gives the protein CATSDSRQGRWGEAFF.

The J gene is TRBJ2-5, the V gene TRBV4-2, with D unresolved. Germline CDR1 is LGHNA and CDR2 is YNFKEQ. CDR3 size: 15 residues. Trimming removed 2 bases at V and 5 bases at J, with 15 bases between. CDR3 region: CASSQWMASRETQYF. As DNA, the CDR3 is TGTGCCAGCAGCCAATGGATGGCTAGTCGGGAGACCCAGTACTTC.

J is TRBJ2-3 and V is TRBV5-5; the D gene is possibly TRBD2 (5 bases). V lost 4 bases and J lost 6, with 18 bases in between. The CDR3 runs 15 residues. Per the germline V gene, CDR1 is SGHKS and CDR2 is YYEKEE (reference sequence). The CDR3 sequence is CASSLTPGVVDTQYF. The CDR3 DNA sequence: TGTGCCAGCAGCCTGACTCCCGGGGTGGTGGATACGCAGTATTTT.

This CDR3 reads CASSMDRVAEAFF. CDR3 coding DNA: TGCGCCAGCAGCATGGACAGGGTAGCTGAAGCTTTCTTT. V and J are TRBV5-1 and TRBJ1-1; TRBD1 agrees at 8 bases. Per germline, CDR1 SGHRS and CDR2 YFSETQ. The CDR3 loop spans 13 amino acids. Trimming removed 4 bases from V and 6 bases from J; junction bases left unmatched: 5. Filled out from reference TRBV5-1 and TRBJ1-1, the complete variable domain reads KAGVTQTPRYLIKTRGQQVTLSCSPISGHRSVSWYQQTPGQGLQFLFEYFSETQRNKGNFPGRFSGRQFSNSRSEMNVSTLELGDSALYLCASSMDRVAEAFFGQGTRLTVV.

This clone was seen once. The chain couples TRBV19 to TRBJ1-5, with TRBD1 as a possible D gene (6 bases). Germline values: CDR1 LNHDA, CDR2 SQIVND (reference sequence). Trimming cost V 4 bases and J 4 bases, with 14 bases left between them. The CDR3 covers 15 residues. Here the CDR3 reads CASSRTGTQNQPQHF. CDR3 bases: TGTGCCAGTAGTAGGACCGGGACACAAAATCAGCCCCAGCATTTT.

This rearrangement joins TRBV19 to TRBJ1-2, with D possibly matching TRBD1 (5 bases). V was pared by 1 base and J by 6 bases, with 6 bases between. From germline, CDR1 is LNHDA and CDR2 SQIVND (reference sequence). This CDR3 has 12 residues. The CDR3 DNA sequence: TGTGCCAGTAGTATAGCAGGGAATGGCTACACCTTC. Amino acids: CASSIAGNGYTF.